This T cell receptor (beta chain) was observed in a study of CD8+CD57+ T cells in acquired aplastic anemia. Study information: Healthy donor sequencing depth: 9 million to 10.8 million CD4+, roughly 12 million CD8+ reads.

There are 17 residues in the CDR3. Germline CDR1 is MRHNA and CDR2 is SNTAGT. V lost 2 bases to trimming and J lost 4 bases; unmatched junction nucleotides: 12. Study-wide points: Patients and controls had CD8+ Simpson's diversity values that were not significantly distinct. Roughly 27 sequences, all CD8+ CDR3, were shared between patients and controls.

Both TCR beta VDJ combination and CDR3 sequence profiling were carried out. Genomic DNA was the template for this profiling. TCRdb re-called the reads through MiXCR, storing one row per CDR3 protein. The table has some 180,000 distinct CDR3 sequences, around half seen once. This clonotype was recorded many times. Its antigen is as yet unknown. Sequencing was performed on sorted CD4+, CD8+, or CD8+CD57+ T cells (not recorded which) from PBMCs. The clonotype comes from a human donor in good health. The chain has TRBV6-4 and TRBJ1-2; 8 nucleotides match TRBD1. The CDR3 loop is CASSDPSNRGTIYGYTF. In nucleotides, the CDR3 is TGTGCCAGCAGTGACCCGTCGAACAGGGGGACCATCTATGGCTACACCTTC.